These 16 T cell receptor beta chains were all obtained from the same sample, sequenced in a study of cytomegalovirus exposure and HLA in healthy donors. The PCR used 60 Vbeta and 13 Jbeta primers. The table came from immunoSEQ multiplex PCR; TCRdb's copy has only in-frame clones and leaves some out. The sample has 150,000 to 200,000 clones. The sequencing sample was made of PBMCs. The origin of the receptors is a woman between 55 and 75 years old in good health and CMV-seronegative.

The CDR3 coding sequence is TGTGCCAGCAGCTCCCCCTCGGAGTACGAGCAGTACTTC. It yields the protein CASSSPSEYEQYF. The rearrangement links TRBV11-2 to TRBJ2-7; D unresolved. The CDR3 consists of 13 residues. Deletions cut 4 bases from V and 4 bases from J, with 11 bases between. Germline V gene lookup returns CDR1 SGHAT and CDR2 FQNNGV.

J is TRBJ2-3 and V is TRBV5-4, with 10 bases that match TRBD2. Germline CDR1 SGHNT, CDR2 YYREEE (reference sequence). J gave up 3 bases and V 3 bases, and 4 bases lay outside the gene matches. The CDR3 contains 15 residues. This CDR3 is CASSSASGSTDTQYF. CDR3 bases: TGTGCCAGCAGCTCGGCTAGCGGGAGTACAGATACGCAGTATTTT. Supplemented by reference TRBV5-4 and TRBJ2-3, the full variable domain reads ETGVTQSPTHLIKTRGQQVTLRCSSQSGHNTVSWYQQALGQGPQFIFQYYREEENGRGNFPPRFSGLQFPNYSSELNVNALELDDSALYLCASSSASGSTDTQYFGPGTRLTVL.

This chain uses TRBV29-1 with TRBJ1-2; the D gene is possibly TRBD1 (5 bases). Germline CDR1 and CDR2: SQVTM and ANQGSEA. This CDR3 spans 12 amino acids. The germline V and J ends were trimmed by 8 bases and 3 bases, with 13 bases remaining between them. The CDR3 DNA sequence: TGCAGCCTTACAGACAGTTACTATGGCTACACCTTC. Its translation is CSLTDSYYGYTF.

CDR3 nucleotides: TGTGCCAGCAGCTTACTACCTTCGGGGGGAACAGATACGCAGTATTTT. It is translated as CASSLLPSGGTDTQYF. The chain couples TRBV7-6 to TRBJ2-3; 7 nucleotides line up with TRBD2. This CDR3 is built from 16 residues. Trimming cost V 2 bases and J 3 bases; bases outside gene matches: 8. CDR1 is SGHVS, CDR2 FNYEAQ, per germline.

The chain links TRBV6-4 to TRBJ2-2; 7 nucleotides line up with TRBD1. Germline V lookup: CDR1 MRHNA, CDR2 SNTAGT. Trimming took 2 bases from V and 6 from J; bases not matched to a gene: 6. This CDR3 has 15 residues. CDR3 in DNA: TGTGCCAGCAGTGACCAATACAGGGGCCCCGGGGAGCTGTTTTTT. Protein sequence: CASSDQYRGPGELFF.

This chain joins TRBV6-1 and TRBJ1-1, with D possibly TRBD1 on 6 matching bases. V was cut by 3 bases and J by 1 base, with 6 bases left in between. The CDR3 is 13 amino acids. Germline CDR1 reads MNHNS; CDR2 reads SASEGT. CDR3 sequence: CASSDRGNTEAFF. DNA for the CDR3: TGTGCCAGCAGTGACAGGGGGAACACTGAAGCTTTCTTT.

The CDR3 region is CASSPGVDNEQFF. The CDR3 DNA reads TGTGCCAGCAGTCCCGGGGTAGACAATGAGCAGTTCTTC. The V and J genes are TRBV11-1 and TRBJ2-1; the D gene is possibly TRBD2 (5 bases). The CDR3 totals 13 residues. V shed 6 bases and J shed 5 bases, with 11 bases lying between them. Germline assignment: CDR1 SGHAT and CDR2 FQDESV (reference sequence). Supplemented by reference TRBV11-1 and TRBJ2-1, the full variable domain reads EAEVAQSPRYKITEKSQAVAFWCDPISGHATLYWYRQILGQGPELLVQFQDESVVDDSQLPKDRFSAERLKGVDSTLKIQPAELGDSAMYLCASSPGVDNEQFFGPGTRLTVL.

This chain links TRBV11-2 with TRBJ2-1; D is perhaps TRBD2 (5 bases). The CDR3 runs to 12 residues. The V gene's germline CDR1 is SGHAT and CDR2 FQNNGV. V lost 5 bases to trimming and J lost 8 bases, with 10 bases between them. The CDR3 bases are TGTGCCAGCAGCCCCGTGAGGGATGAGCAGTTCTTC. This translates into CASSPVRDEQFF.

The chain has TRBV19 and TRBJ1-5; TRBD1 aligns across 7 bases. Germline CDR1 reads LNHDA; CDR2 reads SQIVND (reference sequence). Unmatched junction bases numbered 9, after V lost 9 bases and J lost 4 bases. There are 14 residues in the CDR3. The CDR3 nucleotides read TGTGCCAGCCACGAAGACAGGGCTAATCAGCCCCAGCATTTT. Protein product: CASHEDRANQPQHF.

This chain connects TRBV5-4 to TRBJ1-2; the match to TRBD1 covers 7 bases. The CDR3 spans 15 residues. The V gene end was trimmed by 2 bases and the J gene end by 3 bases; junction bases not matched to a gene: 7. Germline assignment: CDR1 SGHNT and CDR2 YYREEE (reference sequence). The CDR3 here is CASSLRTGKYYGYTF. DNA of the CDR3: TGTGCCAGCAGCTTACGGACAGGAAAATACTATGGCTACACCTTC.

CDR3 sequence (DNA): TGTGCCAGCAGCTTCCCCGACTATTCTGGAAACACCATATATTTT. Protein sequence: CASSFPDYSGNTIYF. The rearrangement uses TRBV11-2 and TRBJ1-3; D ambiguous. Germline V gene data show CDR1 as SGHAT and CDR2 as FQNNGV. The ends were cut back, 3 bases at V and 1 base at J, with 10 bases in the middle. CDR3 length equals 15 residues.

The genes are TRBV9 and TRBJ2-1; D not resolved. The CDR3 is made up of 13 amino acids. Deletions cut 0 bases from V and 9 bases from J, with 10 bases between. Germline CDR1 is SGDLS and CDR2 is YYNGEE. CDR3 coding DNA: TGTGCCAGCAGCGTAGGAGGCCGGAGTGAGCAGTTCTTC. Its protein product is CASSVGGRSEQFF.

The gene calls are TRBV2 and TRBJ1-6, with D possibly TRBD1 on 6 matching bases. This CDR3 has 16 residues. In germline, CDR1 is SNHLY, CDR2 FYNNEI. V lost 7 bases, J lost 8 bases, and 21 bases lay in between. CDR3 protein: CASTKGEGTPYSPLHF. CDR3 nucleotides: TGTGCCAGCACCAAAGGGGAGGGGACACCGTATTCACCCCTCCACTTT.

As DNA, the CDR3 is TGTGCCATCAGTGGGCTAGCGGGTGCCTACGAGCAGTACTTC. Translating gives CAISGLAGAYEQYF. The genes are TRBV10-3 and TRBJ2-7; TRBD2 matches at 8 bases. The V gene's germline CDR1 is ENHRY and CDR2 SYGVKD. The V segment lost 4 bases and the J segment 2 bases; nucleotides outside the gene matches: 4. This CDR3 is 14 amino acids long.

The V call is TRBV18, the J call TRBJ2-1; TRBD2 agrees at 10 bases. The CDR3 covers 15 residues. J gave up 1 base and V 5 bases, and 2 bases lay outside the gene matches. From germline, CDR1 is KGHSH and CDR2 LQKENI. The CDR3 coding sequence is TGTGCCAGCTCAAAGACTAGCGGGTCCTACAATGAGCAGTTCTTC. It translates to CASSKTSGSYNEQFF.

The chain has TRBV6-5 and TRBJ1-6; the D is unclear. The CDR3 sequence is 14 residues long. Trimming shortened V by 0 bases and J by 8 bases, and 8 bases separated the two germline ends. Germline loops: CDR1 MNHEY, CDR2 SVGAGI. This CDR3 reads CASSYSLGDSPLHF. CDR3 bases: TGTGCCAGCAGTTACTCTCTCGGTGATTCACCCCTCCACTTT.